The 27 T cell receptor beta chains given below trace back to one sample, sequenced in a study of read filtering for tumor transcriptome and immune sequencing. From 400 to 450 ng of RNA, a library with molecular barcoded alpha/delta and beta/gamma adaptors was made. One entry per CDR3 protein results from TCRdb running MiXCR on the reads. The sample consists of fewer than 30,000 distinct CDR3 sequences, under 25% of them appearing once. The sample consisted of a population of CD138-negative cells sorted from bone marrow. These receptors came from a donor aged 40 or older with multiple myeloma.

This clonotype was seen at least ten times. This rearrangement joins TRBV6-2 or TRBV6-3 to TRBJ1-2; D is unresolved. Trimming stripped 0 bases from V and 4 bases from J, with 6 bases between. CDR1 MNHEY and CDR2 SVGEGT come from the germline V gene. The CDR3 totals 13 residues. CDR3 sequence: CASSYSSLYGYTF. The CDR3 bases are TGTGCCAGCAGTTACTCCTCCCTCTATGGCTACACCTTC.

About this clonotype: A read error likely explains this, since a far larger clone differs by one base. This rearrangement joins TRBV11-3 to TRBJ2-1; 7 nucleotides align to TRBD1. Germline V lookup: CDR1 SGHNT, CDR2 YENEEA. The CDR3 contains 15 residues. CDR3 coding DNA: TGTGCCAGCAGCTTTAAAGGGGGCCGGGGCAATGAGCAGTCCTTC. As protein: CASSFKGGRGNEQSF.

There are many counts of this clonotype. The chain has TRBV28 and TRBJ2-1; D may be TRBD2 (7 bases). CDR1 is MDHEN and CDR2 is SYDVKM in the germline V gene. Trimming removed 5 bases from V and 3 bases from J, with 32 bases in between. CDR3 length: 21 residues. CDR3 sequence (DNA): TGTGCCAGCAGTCGCTTGGGAGGGGGTGGCTACAACGGGGGCCACTACAATGAGCAGTTCTTC. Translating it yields CASSRLGGGGYNGGHYNEQFF.

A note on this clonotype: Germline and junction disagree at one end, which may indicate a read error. The CDR3 coding sequence is TGCAGCGTTACCCGTAGCGGGAGCGATACGCGGTATTTT. It yields the protein CSVTRSGSDTRYF. The J gene is TRBJ2-3, the V gene TRBV29-1; the match to TRBD2 covers 9 bases. The CDR3 totals 13 residues. Germline CDR1 and CDR2: SQVTM and ANQGSEA.

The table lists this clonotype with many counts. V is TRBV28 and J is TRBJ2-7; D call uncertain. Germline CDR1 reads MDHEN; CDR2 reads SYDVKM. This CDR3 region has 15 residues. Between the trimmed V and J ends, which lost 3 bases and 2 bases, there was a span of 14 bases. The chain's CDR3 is CASSFWPKDPYEQYF. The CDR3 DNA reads TGTGCCAGCAGTTTTTGGCCGAAAGACCCCTACGAGCAGTACTTC.

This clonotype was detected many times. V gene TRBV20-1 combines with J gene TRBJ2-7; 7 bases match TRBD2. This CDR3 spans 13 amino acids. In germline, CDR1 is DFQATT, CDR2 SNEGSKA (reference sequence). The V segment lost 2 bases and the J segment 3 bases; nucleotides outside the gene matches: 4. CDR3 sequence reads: CSARKRGLYEQYF. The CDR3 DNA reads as TGCAGTGCTAGAAAGCGGGGCCTCTACGAGCAGTACTTC.

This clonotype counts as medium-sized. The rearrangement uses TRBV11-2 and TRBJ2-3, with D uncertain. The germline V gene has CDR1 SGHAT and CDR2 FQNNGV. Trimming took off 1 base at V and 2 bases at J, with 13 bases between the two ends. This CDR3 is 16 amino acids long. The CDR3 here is CASSLGSVPYTDTQYF. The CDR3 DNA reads TGTGCCAGCAGCTTAGGAAGCGTCCCGTACACAGATACGCAGTATTTT.

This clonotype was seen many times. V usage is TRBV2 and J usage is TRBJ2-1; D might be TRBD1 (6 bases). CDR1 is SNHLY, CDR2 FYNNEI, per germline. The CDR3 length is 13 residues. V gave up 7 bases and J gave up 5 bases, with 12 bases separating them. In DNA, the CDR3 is TGTGCCAGCATAGGGACAACCGACAATGAGCAGTTCTTC. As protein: CASIGTTDNEQFF.

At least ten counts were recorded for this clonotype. Here the CDR3 reads CASSLGLAGGGEQFF. The CDR3 coding sequence is TGCGCCAGCAGCTTGGGACTAGCGGGAGGGGGTGAGCAGTTCTTC. The V gene is TRBV5-1, the J gene TRBJ2-1; 14 nucleotides agree with TRBD2. The CDR3 spans 15 residues. The ends lost 0 bases at V and 9 bases at J; junction bases unmatched: 2. CDR1 and CDR2 from the germline V gene are SGHRS and YFSETQ.

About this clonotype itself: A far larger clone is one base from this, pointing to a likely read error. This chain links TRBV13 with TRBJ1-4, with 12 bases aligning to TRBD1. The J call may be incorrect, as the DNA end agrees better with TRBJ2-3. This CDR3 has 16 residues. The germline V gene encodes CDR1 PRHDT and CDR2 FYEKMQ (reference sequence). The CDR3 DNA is TGTGCCGGCCTACACCGGGACAGGGGGCCGAGAGATACGCAGTATTTT. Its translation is CAGLHRDRGPRDTQYF.

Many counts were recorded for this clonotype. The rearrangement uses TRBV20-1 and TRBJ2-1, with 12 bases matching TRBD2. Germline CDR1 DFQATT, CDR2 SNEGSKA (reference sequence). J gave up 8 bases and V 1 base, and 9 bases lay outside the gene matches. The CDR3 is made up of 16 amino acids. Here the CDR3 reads CSARGASGRAWDEQFF. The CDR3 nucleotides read TGCAGTGCTAGAGGGGCTAGCGGGAGGGCCTGGGATGAGCAGTTCTTC.

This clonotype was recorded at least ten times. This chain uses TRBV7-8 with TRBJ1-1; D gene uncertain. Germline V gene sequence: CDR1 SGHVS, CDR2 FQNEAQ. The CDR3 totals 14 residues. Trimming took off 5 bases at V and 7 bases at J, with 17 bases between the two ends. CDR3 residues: CASSLLGTIYEAFF. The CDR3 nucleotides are TGTGCCAGCAGCCTCCTCGGAACCATTTATGAAGCTTTCTTT.

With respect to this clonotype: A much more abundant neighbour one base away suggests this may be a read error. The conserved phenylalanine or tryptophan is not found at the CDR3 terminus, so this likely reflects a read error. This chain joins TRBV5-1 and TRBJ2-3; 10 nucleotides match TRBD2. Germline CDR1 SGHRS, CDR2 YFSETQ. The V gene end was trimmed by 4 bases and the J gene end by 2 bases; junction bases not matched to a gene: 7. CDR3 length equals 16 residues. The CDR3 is CASSLGLAEDTDTQYS. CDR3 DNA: TGCGCCAGCAGCCTAGGACTAGCGGAAGACACAGATACGCAGTATTCT.

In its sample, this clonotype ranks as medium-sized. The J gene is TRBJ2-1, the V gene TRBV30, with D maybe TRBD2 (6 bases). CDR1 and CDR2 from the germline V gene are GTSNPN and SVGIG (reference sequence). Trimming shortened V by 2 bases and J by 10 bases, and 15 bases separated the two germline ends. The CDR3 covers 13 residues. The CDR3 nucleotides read TGTGCCTGGAGTCCCCGGGAGCGGGTGGAGCAGTTCTTC. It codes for CAWSPRERVEQFF.

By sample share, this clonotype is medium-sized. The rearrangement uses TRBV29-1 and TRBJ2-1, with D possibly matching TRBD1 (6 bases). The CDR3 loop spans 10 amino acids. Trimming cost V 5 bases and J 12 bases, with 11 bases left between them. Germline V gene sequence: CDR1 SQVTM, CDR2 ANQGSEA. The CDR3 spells CSVSGQWQFF. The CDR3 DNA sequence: TGCAGCGTTTCCGGACAGTGGCAGTTCTTC.

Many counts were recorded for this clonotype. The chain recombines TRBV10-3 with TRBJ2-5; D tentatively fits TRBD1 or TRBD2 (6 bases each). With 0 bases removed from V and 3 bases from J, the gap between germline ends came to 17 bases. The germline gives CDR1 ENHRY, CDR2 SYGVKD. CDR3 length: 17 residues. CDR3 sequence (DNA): TGTGCCATCAGTGAGTCTCGAGGCAGGGGCGGGAAAGAGACCCAGTACTTC. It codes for CAISESRGRGGKETQYF.

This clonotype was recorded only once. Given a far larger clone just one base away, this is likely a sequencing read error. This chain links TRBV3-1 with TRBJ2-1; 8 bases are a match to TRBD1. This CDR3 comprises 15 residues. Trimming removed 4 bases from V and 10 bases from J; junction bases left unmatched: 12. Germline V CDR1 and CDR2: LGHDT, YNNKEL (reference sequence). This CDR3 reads CASSRNRGSSYEQFF. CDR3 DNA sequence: TGTGCCAGCAGCCGCAACAGGGGGTCTTCCTACGAGCAGTTCTTC.

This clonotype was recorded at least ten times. CDR3 DNA sequence: TGCAGCGTTGAAGCTGCTATCAACACAGATACGCAGTATTTT. As protein: CSVEAAINTDTQYF. This chain links TRBV29-1 with TRBJ2-3; D call uncertain. The CDR3 spans 14 residues. V lost 1 base, J lost 2 bases, and 10 bases lay in between. Germline-derived CDR1 and CDR2 are SQVTM and ANQGSEA.

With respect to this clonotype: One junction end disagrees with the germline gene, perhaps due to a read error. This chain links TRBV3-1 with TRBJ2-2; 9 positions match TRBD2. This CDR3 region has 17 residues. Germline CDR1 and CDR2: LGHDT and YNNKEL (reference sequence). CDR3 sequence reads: CASSQGGIAGAAGELLF. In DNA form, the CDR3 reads TGTGCCAGCAGCCAAGGGGGTATAGCGGGAGCCGCCGGGGAGCTGTTATTT.

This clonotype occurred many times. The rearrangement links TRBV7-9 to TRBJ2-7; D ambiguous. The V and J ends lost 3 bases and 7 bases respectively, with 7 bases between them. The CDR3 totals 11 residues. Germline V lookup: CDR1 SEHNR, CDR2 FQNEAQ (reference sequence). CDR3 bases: TGTGCCAGCAGCTTCGCGAGGGAGCAGTACTTC. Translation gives CASSFAREQYF.

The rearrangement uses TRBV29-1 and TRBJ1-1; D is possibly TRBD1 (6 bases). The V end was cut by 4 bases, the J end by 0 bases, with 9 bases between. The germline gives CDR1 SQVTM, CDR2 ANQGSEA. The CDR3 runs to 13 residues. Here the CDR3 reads CSVVGDMNTEAFF. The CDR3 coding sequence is TGCAGCGTTGTCGGGGACATGAACACTGAAGCTTTCTTT.

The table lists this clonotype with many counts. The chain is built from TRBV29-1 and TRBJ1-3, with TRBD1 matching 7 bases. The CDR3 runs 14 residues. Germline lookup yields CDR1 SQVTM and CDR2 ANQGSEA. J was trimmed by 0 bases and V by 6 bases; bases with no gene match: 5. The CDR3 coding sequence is TGCAGCGTCCGGGACAGTTTCTCTGGAAACACCATATATTTT. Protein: CSVRDSFSGNTIYF.

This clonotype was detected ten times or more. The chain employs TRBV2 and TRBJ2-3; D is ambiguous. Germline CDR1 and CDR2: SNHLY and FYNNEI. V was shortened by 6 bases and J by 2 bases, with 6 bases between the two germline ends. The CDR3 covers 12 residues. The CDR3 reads CASSGNTDTQYF. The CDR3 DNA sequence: TGTGCCAGCAGCGGAAACACAGATACGCAGTATTTT.

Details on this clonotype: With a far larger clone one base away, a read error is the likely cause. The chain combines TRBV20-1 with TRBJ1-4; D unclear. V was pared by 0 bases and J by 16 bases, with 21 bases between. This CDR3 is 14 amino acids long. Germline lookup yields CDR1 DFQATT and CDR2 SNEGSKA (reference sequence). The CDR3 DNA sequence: TGCAGTGCTAGAGAGGGCGTGGAGGCAGATACGCAGTTTTTT. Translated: CSAREGVEADTQFF.

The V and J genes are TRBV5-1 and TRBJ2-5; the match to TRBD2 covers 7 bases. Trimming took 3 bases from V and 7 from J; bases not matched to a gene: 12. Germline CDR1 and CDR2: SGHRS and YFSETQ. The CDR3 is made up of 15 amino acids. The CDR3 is CASSSTSAIKATQYF. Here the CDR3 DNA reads TGCGCCAGCAGCTCCACTAGCGCCATTAAAGCGACCCAGTACTTC.

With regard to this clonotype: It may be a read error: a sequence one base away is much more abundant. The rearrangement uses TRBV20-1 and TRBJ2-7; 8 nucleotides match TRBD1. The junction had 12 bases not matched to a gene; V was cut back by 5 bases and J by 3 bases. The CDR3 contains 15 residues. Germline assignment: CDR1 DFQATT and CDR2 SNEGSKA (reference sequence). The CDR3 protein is CSAGAGQGIGYEQYF. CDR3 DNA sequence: TGCAGTGCTGGTGCCGGACAGGGCATCGGCTACGAGCAGTACTTC.

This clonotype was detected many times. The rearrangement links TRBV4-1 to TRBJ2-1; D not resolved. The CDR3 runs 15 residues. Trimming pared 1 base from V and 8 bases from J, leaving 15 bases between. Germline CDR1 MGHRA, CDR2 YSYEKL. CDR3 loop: CASSQAINYADEQFF. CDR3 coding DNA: TGCGCCAGCAGCCAAGCAATTAACTACGCTGATGAGCAGTTCTTC.